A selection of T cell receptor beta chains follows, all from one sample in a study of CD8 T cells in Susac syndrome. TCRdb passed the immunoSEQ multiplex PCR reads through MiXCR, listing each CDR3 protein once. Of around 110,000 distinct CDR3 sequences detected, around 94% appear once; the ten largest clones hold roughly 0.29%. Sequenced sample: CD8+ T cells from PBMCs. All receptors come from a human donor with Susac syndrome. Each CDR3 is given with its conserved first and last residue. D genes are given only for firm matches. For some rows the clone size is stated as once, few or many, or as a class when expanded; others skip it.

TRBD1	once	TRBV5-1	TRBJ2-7	TGCGCCAGCAGCTTGACGACAGGGGGCGAGTACGAGCAGTACTTC	CASSLTTGGEYEQYF
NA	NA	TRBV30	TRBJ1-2	TGTGCCTGGAGTGTACGAAGGGAAGATAACTATGGCTACACCTTC	CAWSVRREDNYGYTF
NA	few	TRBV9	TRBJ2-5	TGTGCCAGCAGCGACAGGGAAGAGACCCAGTACTTC	CASSDREETQYF
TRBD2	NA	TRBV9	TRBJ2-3	TGTGCCAGCAGCCCAAGCGGGGGCCGAGATACGCAGTATTTT	CASSPSGGRDTQYF
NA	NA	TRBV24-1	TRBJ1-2	TGTGCCACCAGTGCGGGGACGGGTGGCTACACCTTC	CATSAGTGGYTF
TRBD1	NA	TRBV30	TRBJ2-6	TGTGCCTGGAGTGGATCGGGACAGGGGGCAGGTGGGGCCAACGTCCTGACTTTC	CAWSGSGQGAGGANVLTF
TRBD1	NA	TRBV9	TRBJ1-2	TGTGCCAGCAGCACACGGACAGGATTAAACTATGGCTACACCTTC	CASSTRTGLNYGYTF
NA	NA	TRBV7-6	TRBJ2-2	TGTGCCAGCAGCCAGACAGCCGCTATCACCGGGGAGCTGTTTTTT	CASSQTAAITGELFF
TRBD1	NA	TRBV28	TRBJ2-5	TGTGCCAGCAGCACTGGGACAGGGGGGGGAGAGACCCAGTACTTC	CASSTGTGGGETQYF
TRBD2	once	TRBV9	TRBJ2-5	TGTGCCAGCAGTAGTCTACTAGCGGGGGTTGGAGAGACCCAGTACTTC	CASSSLLAGVGETQYF
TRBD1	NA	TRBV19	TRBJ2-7	TGTGCCAGTAGTACAGCCTCATGGGTTACAGGGGGCGGAAGATTCTTC	CASSTASWVTGGGRFF
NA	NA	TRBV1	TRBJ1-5	TGCACCAGCAGCCAAGGCGGTCAGCCCCAGCATTTT	CTSSQGGQPQHF
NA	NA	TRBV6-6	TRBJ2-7	TGTGCCAGCAGTCAGAGCCCACAGGGTTTCGACGAGCAGTACTTC	CASSQSPQGFDEQYF
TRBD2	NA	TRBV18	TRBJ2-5	TGTGCCAGCTCACCACCTCCTAGCGGGGCTGAGACCCAGTACTTC	CASSPPPSGAETQYF
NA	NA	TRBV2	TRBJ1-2	TGTGCCAGCATCACAGGCGGCTATGGCTACACCTTC	CASITGGYGYTF
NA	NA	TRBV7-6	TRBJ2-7	TGTGCCAGCAGCCCCGGACAGCACGAGCAGTACTTC	CASSPGQHEQYF
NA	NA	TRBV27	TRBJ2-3	TGTGCCAGCAGTTGGGGACGGAGCACAGATACGCAGTATTTT	CASSWGRSTDTQYF
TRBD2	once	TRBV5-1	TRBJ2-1	TGCGCCAGCAGCTTGAGTAGCGGGGGTTTCAATGAGCAGTTCTTC	CASSLSSGGFNEQFF
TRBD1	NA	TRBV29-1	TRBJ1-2	TGCAGCGCGCCGGGACAGGGTGGCTATGGCTACACCTTC	CSAPGQGGYGYTF
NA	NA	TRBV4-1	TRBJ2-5	TGCGCCAGCAGCCCAGGGTATCAAGAGACCCAGTACTTC	CASSPGYQETQYF
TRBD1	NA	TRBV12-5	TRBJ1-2	TGTGCTAGTGGTTTGGGCGGACAGGGCCCAGAGCCACGCTATGGCTACACCTTC	CASGLGGQGPEPRYGYTF
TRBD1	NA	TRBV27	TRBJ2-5	TGTGCCAGCAGTCCCAGGGGGCCGGAAGAGACCCAGTACTTC	CASSPRGPEETQYF
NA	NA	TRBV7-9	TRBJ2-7	TGTGCCAGCAGCTCGAAGGGTCTCCTCTCCTACGAGCAGTACTTC	CASSSKGLLSYEQYF
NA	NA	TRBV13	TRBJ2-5	TGTGCCAGCAGCTTTGGGGCCACGGTACGCCAAGAGACCCAGTACTTC	CASSFGATVRQETQYF